This is a list of T cell receptor beta chains from one sample in a study of cytomegalovirus exposure and HLA in healthy donors. Profiling relied on immunoSEQ multiplex PCR, and the TCRdb table lists in-frame clones only, not all of them. Among approximately 90,000 clones, less than 80% were seen once, and the ten largest hold 1.3% to 1.5%. The specimen was PBMCs. Receptors were obtained from a male donor in good health and CMV-seronegative. Both conserved end residues are part of each CDR3. A D gene is named only where the DNA matches it firmly. Expanded clones are given a class, and other clones once, few, many or no size at all.

J gene	V gene	D gene	clone size	CDR3 DNA	CDR3 protein
TRBJ2-5	TRBV5-1	TRBD1	.	TGCGCCAGCAGCCCCGGACAGGGTCCGGAGACCCAGTACTTC	CASSPGQGPETQYF
TRBJ2-3	TRBV5-1	.	.	TGCGCCAGCTTTGGGACTCGAGGAGGAGGAGATACGCAGTATTTT	CASFGTRGGGDTQYF
TRBJ2-2	TRBV11-2	TRBD2	few	TGTGCCGGTAGCGGGATTAACACCGGGGAGCTGTTTTTT	CAGSGINTGELFF
TRBJ2-7	TRBV6-1	TRBD2	.	TGTGCCACCCAGACTAGCGGCGCATCTTACGAGCAGTACTTC	CATQTSGASYEQYF
TRBJ2-2	TRBV5-1	.	.	TGCGCCAGCAGCTTACAGCGAGGGGGGGAGCTGTTTTTT	CASSLQRGGELFF
TRBJ2-1	TRBV7-2	TRBD1	.	TGTGCCAGCAGTTACGACAGGGGTAGGTACAATGAGCAGTTCTTC	CASSYDRGRYNEQFF
TRBJ2-1	TRBV7-2	.	.	TGTGCCAGCAGCTTAGCCTCCCCCGTCCGGAGTGAGCAGTTCTTC	CASSLASPVRSEQFF
TRBJ2-2	TRBV19	TRBD1	.	TGTGCCAGTAGTATCTACAGGGGGAACACCGGGGAGCTGTTTTTT	CASSIYRGNTGELFF
TRBJ2-7	TRBV7-2	.	.	TGTGCCAGCGCGGGGTTCTACGAGCAGTACTTC	CASAGFYEQYF
TRBJ2-1	TRBV7-2	.	.	TGTGCCAGCAGCTTAGTAGGGAGGAACAAATACAATGAGCAGTTCTTC	CASSLVGRNKYNEQFF
TRBJ1-2	TRBV6-6	.	.	TGTGCCAGCAGTTACCGGGGTAATGGCTACACCTTC	CASSYRGNGYTF
TRBJ2-7	TRBV28	TRBD1	.	TGTGCCGCGGAGGGGACAGGACGCGGTTACGAGCAGTACTTC	CAAEGTGRGYEQYF
TRBJ2-1	TRBV7-2	.	.	TGTGCCAGCAGCTTTAGCGGCTCCTACAATGAGCAGTTCTTC	CASSFSGSYNEQFF
TRBJ2-7	TRBV19	.	.	TGTGCCAGTAGTAGCGGACTAACCTACGAGCAGTACTTC	CASSSGLTYEQYF
TRBJ2-3	TRBV29-1	.	few	TGCAGCGTCGAGGATACGCAGTATTTT	CSVEDTQYF
TRBJ1-5	TRBV9	TRBD1	.	TGTGCCAGCAGCACCCACCCCTCGGTTAGGGACAGGGGGGATCAGCCCCAGCATTTT	CASSTHPSVRDRGDQPQHF
TRBJ2-7	TRBV11-2	.	.	TGTGCCAGCAGCCTAGACCACAGGGCCGAGCAGTACTTC	CASSLDHRAEQYF
TRBJ2-7	TRBV4-3	.	.	TGCGCCAGCAGCCAAGAGGGACGGCAGGGGAGTTACGAGCAGTACTTC	CASSQEGRQGSYEQYF
TRBJ1-5	TRBV5-6	.	.	TGTGCCAGCAGCTTGAATCGGGATCAGCCCCAGCATTTT	CASSLNRDQPQHF
TRBJ1-2	TRBV6-5	TRBD1	.	TGTGCCAGCAGTCCCAGGGGGTTCCATGGCTACACCTTC	CASSPRGFHGYTF
TRBJ2-1	TRBV4-3	TRBD2	.	TGCGCCAGCAGCTCAAGACTAGCGGGAGTAAATGAGCAGTTCTTC	CASSSRLAGVNEQFF
TRBJ2-7	TRBV2	TRBD1	.	TGTGCCAGCACTCTCCAAGGGGGACAGACTTACGAGCAGTACTTC	CASTLQGGQTYEQYF
TRBJ2-1	TRBV11-3	TRBD1	.	TGTGCCAGCAGCCTAGGGGGACAGGGGAGGTATGAGCAGTTCTTC	CASSLGGQGRYEQFF
TRBJ2-4	TRBV7-8	TRBD2	few	TGTGCCAGCAGCGCTCCGGGACTAGCGCTAGCCAAAAACATTCAGTACTTC	CASSAPGLALAKNIQYF
TRBJ2-7	TRBV4-3	TRBD1	.	TGCGCCAGCAGCCAAGGGATCCAGGGGGCAAACGAGCAGTACTTC	CASSQGIQGANEQYF
TRBJ1-1	TRBV5-6	.	few	TGTGCCAGCAGCTTGGGAGGGAGAGCTTTCTTT	CASSLGGRAFF
TRBJ1-2	TRBV6-5	.	.	TGTGCCAGCAGCGGGACGGGGGGGCTCTCAGACACCTTC	CASSGTGGLSDTF
TRBJ1-5	TRBV25-1	.	.	TGTGCCAGCAGTGGCACAGGGTGGAATCAGCCCCAGCATTTT	CASSGTGWNQPQHF
TRBJ1-2	TRBV5-1	TRBD1	.	TGCGCCAGCAGCTTGGAAGTATCAGGGGGCCAAGGCTATGGCTACACCTTC	CASSLEVSGGQGYGYTF
TRBJ2-3	TRBV6-4	.	few	TGTGCCAGCAGTGACGGGGAGGCAGATACGCAGTATTTT	CASSDGEADTQYF
TRBJ1-4	TRBV7-9	.	few	TGTGCCAGCAGCTTAGGAGGGTTAGAACTGTTTTTT	CASSLGGLELFF
TRBJ1-1	TRBV30	.	.	TGTGCCTGGATCGCGGTGGGGGCGGGGAACACTGAAGCTTTCTTT	CAWIAVGAGNTEAFF
TRBJ2-3	TRBV7-2	.	once	TGTGCCAGCAGCCTCGCAGGCACCTCCACAGATACGCAGTATTTT	CASSLAGTSTDTQYF
TRBJ1-1	TRBV6-5	TRBD1	.	TGTGCCAGCAGTTACAGCGAACAGGGGGAAGCTTTCTTT	CASSYSEQGEAFF
TRBJ1-3	TRBV7-9	TRBD1	.	TGTGCCAGCAGCTTAGACGGCAGGGGGATCTCTGGAAACACCATATATTTT	CASSLDGRGISGNTIYF
TRBJ2-7	TRBV7-2	TRBD2	.	TGTGCCAGCAGCCGTACGGCTAGCGGGGGGGCTTTCGAGCAGTACTTC	CASSRTASGGAFEQYF
TRBJ2-1	TRBV2	.	few	TGTGCCAGCAGGGCGGTGTCTAGCGCACAGTTCTTC	CASRAVSSAQFF
TRBJ2-1	TRBV14	TRBD2	.	TGTGCCAGCAGCCAAGAAGGACTAGCGGCCTACAATGAGCAGTTCTTC	CASSQEGLAAYNEQFF
TRBJ2-1	TRBV28	.	.	TGTGCCAGCCCCCCAGCTACCACCAGGGCCATGACGGCATCCAATGAGCAGTTCTTC	CASPPATTRAMTASNEQFF
TRBJ1-5	TRBV7-2	TRBD1	.	TGTGCCAGCACTACAGACAGGGGAGTTCAGCCCCAGCATTTT	CASTTDRGVQPQHF
TRBJ2-5	TRBV7-2	TRBD2	few	TGTGCCAGCAGCTTAGGCGGGGGGGTAGAGACCCAGTACTTC	CASSLGGGVETQYF
TRBJ1-3	TRBV4-3	.	.	TGCGCCAGCAGCCAAGTTATAGGGGTGGGAAACACCATATATTTT	CASSQVIGVGNTIYF
TRBJ2-1	TRBV5-4	.	.	TGTGCCAGCAGCTTGACCAGGGCCAATGAGCAGTTCTTC	CASSLTRANEQFF
TRBJ1-6	TRBV28	.	.	TGTGCCAGCAGCTTCCTCGGGTATAATTCACCCCTCCACTTT	CASSFLGYNSPLHF
TRBJ2-7	TRBV7-9	.	.	TGTGCCAGCAGCAAACACGATTACGAGCAGTACTTC	CASSKHDYEQYF
TRBJ1-3	TRBV5-4	TRBD1	.	TGTGCCAGCAGCTTGCGGGACAGGGGTCCTGGAAACACCATATATTTT	CASSLRDRGPGNTIYF
TRBJ1-3	TRBV19	.	.	TGTGCCACCAGGACTGGAAACACCATATATTTT	CATRTGNTIYF
TRBJ1-2	TRBV29-1	.	.	TGCAGCGTTGGGGGACACTATAACTATGGCTACACCTTC	CSVGGHYNYGYTF
TRBJ2-1	TRBV7-9	.	few	TGTTCCAGCAGCTCTCCCGCGGGCCAGCGGGCGAGGCGGGGAAATGAGCAGTTCTTC	CSSSSPAGQRARRGNEQFF
TRBJ1-2	TRBV28	TRBD1	.	TGTGCCAGCAGTTACAGGGGATCCAACTATGGCTACACCTTC	CASSYRGSNYGYTF
TRBJ2-7	TRBV18	.	.	TGTGCCAGCTCCCGGGACAACACTGTATACGAGCAGTACTTC	CASSRDNTVYEQYF
TRBJ1-6	TRBV7-2	.	once	TGTGCCAGCAGCCCCACGAGGGATTCACCCCTCCACTTT	CASSPTRDSPLHF
TRBJ2-7	TRBV6-5	TRBD2	.	TGTGCCAGCAGGGACGTAGCGGGGGCGGAGTACGAGCAGTACTTC	CASRDVAGAEYEQYF
TRBJ2-6	TRBV11-2	.	.	TGTGCCAGCAGCTTAGATGACAGGTATTTGACTGGGGCCAACGTCCTGACTTTC	CASSLDDRYLTGANVLTF
TRBJ1-3	TRBV2	.	.	TGTGCCAGCAGTGAGCACGCGAGCTCTGGAAACACCATATATTTT	CASSEHASSGNTIYF
TRBJ1-3	TRBV6-1	.	.	TGTGCCAGCAATTCAGGGGCCGACTCTGGAAACACCATATATTTT	CASNSGADSGNTIYF
TRBJ2-2	TRBV7-3	.	.	TGTGCCAGCAGCTTAACGAGGCAGAACACCGGGGAGCTGTTTTTT	CASSLTRQNTGELFF
TRBJ2-7	TRBV7-9	.	.	TGTGCCAGCAGCCCACGACAGAGCTCCTACGAGCAGTACTTC	CASSPRQSSYEQYF
TRBJ2-5	TRBV2	TRBD1	few	TGTGCCAGCAGTGACAGACTCCGGGACAGGGGTCAGGAGACCCAGTACTTC	CASSDRLRDRGQETQYF
TRBJ1-5	TRBV25-1	.	.	TGTGCCAGCAGTGAAGGGCAGGTCAATCAGCCCCAGCATTTT	CASSEGQVNQPQHF